A selection of T cell receptor beta chains follows, all from one sample in a study of blood T cells in healthy people across ages. TCRdb analysed the 5' RACE reads with MiXCR anew, one entry per CDR3 protein. The sample lists 1.8 million or so distinct CDR3 sequences, around 42% occurring once. Sequencing used blood. These receptors all stem from a human donor in good health. Each CDR3 is given with its conserved first and last residue. The D gene is left open where the match is weak. Expanded clones are given a class, and other clones once, few, many or no size at all.

D gene	V gene	clone size	J gene	CDR3 DNA	CDR3 protein
TRBD2	TRBV5-1	NA	TRBJ2-5	TGCGCCAGCAGCTTCCTCGGGGGGGGCGCGGAAGAGACCCAGTACTTC	CASSFLGGGAEETQYF
NA	TRBV4-2	many	TRBJ1-5	TGCGCCAGCAGCCAAGATATTGATCAGCCCCAGCATTTT	CASSQDIDQPQHF
NA	TRBV3-1	NA	TRBJ2-1	TGTGCCAGCAGCCAAGGTAGGACAGAAAACAATGAGCAGTTCTTC	CASSQGRTENNEQFF
TRBD1	TRBV29-1	NA	TRBJ2-1	TGCAGCGTTGAAACCGGGACAGGGGCCCATAATGAGCAGTTCTTC	CSVETGTGAHNEQFF
TRBD2	TRBV20-1	few	TRBJ2-5	TGCAGTTTGAGCGGGGACCAAGAGACCCAGTACTTC	CSLSGDQETQYF
NA	TRBV7-9	NA	TRBJ2-7	TGTGCCAGCAGCTTGTCGCTCCGGCCCCACTACGAGCAGTACTTC	CASSLSLRPHYEQYF
NA	TRBV6-2/TRBV6-3	NA	TRBJ2-7	TGTGCCAGCAGTCCTTTCTACAGGGCGATCGGTGGATACGAGCAGTACTTC	CASSPFYRAIGGYEQYF
TRBD1	TRBV29-1	few	TRBJ1-1	TGCAGCGTTGCACAGGGGGGTACTGAAGCTTTCTTT	CSVAQGGTEAFF
NA	TRBV5-1	few	TRBJ1-1	TGCGCCAGCAGCTTGTCATCGGGGGGGAACACTGAAGCTTTCTTT	CASSLSSGGNTEAFF
NA	TRBV7-2	NA	TRBJ2-1	TGTGCCAGCAGCTTAGTGGTAGGGCCCCTGTCGGATGAGCAGTTCTTC	CASSLVVGPLSDEQFF
NA	TRBV6-5	NA	TRBJ1-1	TGTGCCAGCAATTACAGGGAAATTAGATTCACTGAAGCTTTCTTT	CASNYREIRFTEAFF
TRBD1	TRBV27	few	TRBJ2-1	TGTGCCAGCAGTTCCCTGGGCAGGGGGTCCTACAATGAGCAGTTCTTC	CASSSLGRGSYNEQFF
NA	TRBV7-9	NA	TRBJ1-1	TGTGCCAGCAGCTTAACGGGACAAGAAGCTTTCTTT	CASSLTGQEAFF
TRBD2	TRBV10-3	NA	TRBJ2-1	TGTGCCACCACGCCGGGACTTTTAGGACTAGCGGGAATCAATGAGCAGTTCTTC	CATTPGLLGLAGINEQFF
NA	TRBV7-2	NA	TRBJ1-5	TGTGCCAGCAGCTTACAGGGGCTGCCCCAGCATTTT	CASSLQGLPQHF
TRBD2	TRBV4-2	few	TRBJ2-4	TGTGCCAGCAGCCAAGATACTAGCGGGGGGGCGAACATTCAGTACTTC	CASSQDTSGGANIQYF
NA	TRBV29-1	NA	TRBJ2-7	TGCAGCGTCCTACAGGGAAGAAATTCCCACGAGCAGTACTTC	CSVLQGRNSHEQYF
NA	TRBV29-1	many	TRBJ2-3	TGCACCGAGGGCAGGGCGGGCACAGATACGCAGTATTTT	CTEGRAGTDTQYF
TRBD1	TRBV5-1	NA	TRBJ2-1	TGCGCCAGCAGCCCAGGACAGGCTAGCTCCTACAATGAGCAGTTCTTC	CASSPGQASSYNEQFF
NA	TRBV29-1	NA	TRBJ1-2	TGCAGCGGTGAAGCAGGGACAAACTATGGCTACACCTTC	CSGEAGTNYGYTF
NA	TRBV20-1	NA	TRBJ1-2	TGCAGTGCTGGGGGGTTCGGCACCGATAACTATGGCTACACCTTC	CSAGGFGTDNYGYTF
TRBD1	TRBV14	once	TRBJ2-5	TGTGCCAGCAGCCCCCCCGACAGGGAGAGGAAAGAGACCCAGTACTTC	CASSPPDRERKETQYF
TRBD2	TRBV15	NA	TRBJ2-3	TGTGCCACCAGCGCCACTAGCGGCAAACCAGATACGCAGTATTTT	CATSATSGKPDTQYF
NA	TRBV12-5	NA	TRBJ1-6	TGTGCTAGTGGTCACGCTGAATCACCCCTCCACTTT	CASGHAESPLHF
TRBD1	TRBV6-1	NA	TRBJ1-5	TGTGCCAGCAGGGACAGGGTGGGACAGCCCCAGCATTTT	CASRDRVGQPQHF
NA	TRBV7-2	NA	TRBJ1-1	TGTGCCAGCAGCCCGAGGTGGAATACCAACACTGAAGCTTTCTTT	CASSPRWNTNTEAFF
NA	TRBV9	few	TRBJ2-3	TGTGCCAGCAGCTCCCCCGGGGCTCAGTATTTT	CASSSPGAQYF
NA	TRBV29-1	NA	TRBJ1-2	TGCAGCGTTGCAACTAGCTATGGCTACACCTTC	CSVATSYGYTF
NA	TRBV9	few	TRBJ2-1	TGTGCCAGCAGCGTAGCTTTCCGTACTCCCTACAATGAGCAGTTCTTC	CASSVAFRTPYNEQFF
TRBD1	TRBV28	NA	TRBJ1-2	TGTGCCAGCAGTTTATATTCGTGGACAGGGGATGGCTACACCTTC	CASSLYSWTGDGYTF
NA	TRBV7-9	NA	TRBJ1-3	TGTGCCAGCAGCTTGGGGACCGAGGCCGGAAACACCATATATTTT	CASSLGTEAGNTIYF
TRBD2	TRBV2	few	TRBJ2-3	TGTGCCAGCCGAAGACTAGCGGGGATCACAGATACGCAGTATTTT	CASRRLAGITDTQYF
TRBD1	TRBV5-1	NA	TRBJ1-1	TGCGCCAGCAGCTTGGAAATTCAGGGGGAAACTGAAGCTTTCTTT	CASSLEIQGETEAFF
NA	TRBV7-3	few	TRBJ2-2	TGTGCCAGCAGCTCACAGGGTAACGTGGCCGGGGAGCTGTTTTTT	CASSSQGNVAGELFF
TRBD1	TRBV6-1	NA	TRBJ2-1	TGTGCCAGCAGGGGACAGGGCTACAATGAGCAGTTCTTC	CASRGQGYNEQFF
NA	TRBV7-2	NA	TRBJ2-5	TGTGCCAGCAGCATCAATAACCCCGGTGCCAAAGAGACCCAGTACTTC	CASSINNPGAKETQYF
TRBD2	TRBV13	NA	TRBJ2-3	TGTGCCAGCAGCTTTGAGGCGGGGGGAATCACAGATACGCAGTATTTT	CASSFEAGGITDTQYF
TRBD1	TRBV7-2	NA	TRBJ2-1	TGTGCCAGCAGCTTAGTAGGACAGGCTTCCGAGCAGTTCTTC	CASSLVGQASEQFF
NA	TRBV9	few	TRBJ1-2	TGTGCCAGCAGCCCTATGGGTCGAACGTATGGCTACACCTTC	CASSPMGRTYGYTF
NA	TRBV11-2	few	TRBJ2-7	TGTGCCAGCAGCTTAACCCTCGACCGACCACCCTACGAGCAGTACTTC	CASSLTLDRPPYEQYF
NA	TRBV7-9	NA	TRBJ2-4	TGTGCCAGCAGCCGCGGGGGGACAGCCGCCTACGTGCAGTACTTC	CASSRGGTAAYVQYF
NA	TRBV6-2/TRBV6-3	few	TRBJ2-2	TGTGCCAGCAGTCTACTAGCTTCCGGGGAGCTGTTTTTT	CASSLLASGELFF
NA	TRBV29-1	NA	TRBJ1-1	TGCAGCCTCCGACAGGCAACTGAAGCTTTCTTT	CSLRQATEAFF
TRBD1	TRBV4-3	NA	TRBJ2-4	TGCGCCAGCAGCCAAGAGATGGTGGGACAGGGGGCCAAAAACATTCAGTACTTC	CASSQEMVGQGAKNIQYF
TRBD2	TRBV20-1	few	TRBJ2-7	TGCAGTGCTAGAGATAGTAATAGCGGGGGCCCCTACGAGCAGTACTTC	CSARDSNSGGPYEQYF
NA	TRBV11-2	few	TRBJ2-7	TGTGCCAGCAGCTTTCGGCAGAAATCCTACGAGCAGTACTTC	CASSFRQKSYEQYF
TRBD1	TRBV14	NA	TRBJ2-5	TGTGCCAGCAGCCAAGGAAACAGGGGGCAGGAGACCCAGTACTTC	CASSQGNRGQETQYF
NA	TRBV24-1	once	TRBJ2-5	TGTGCCACCAGTGAAGAGACAGAGGAGACCCAGTACTTC	CATSEETEETQYF
NA	TRBV12-3/TRBV12-4	NA	TRBJ1-5	TGTGCCAGCAGTTTAGACATCCCTATCAATCAGCCCCAGCATTTT	CASSLDIPINQPQHF
TRBD2	TRBV5-5	few	TRBJ2-5	TGTGCCAGCAGCTTGGCTCTAGCGGGGGGAGTACAAGAGACCCAGTACTTC	CASSLALAGGVQETQYF
TRBD1	TRBV20-1	NA	TRBJ1-5	TGCAGTGCAGACAGGGGGGGCAATCAGCCCCAGCATTTT	CSADRGGNQPQHF